This T cell receptor beta chain appears in the sequencing data of a study of technical replicates of blood from a handful of donors. Measured with immunoSEQ multiplex PCR; TCRdb has only the in-frame clones, and not every one. Of about 64,000 clones listed, approximately 86% are singletons. This clonotype originated in a human donor in good health. Some clones in this sample may be carry-over from other donors' samples. The sequenced sample consisted of PBMCs.

This CDR3 reads CASSQRGGTNYGYTF. In nucleotides, the CDR3 is TGCGCCAGCAGCCAACGAGGAGGGACTAACTATGGCTACACCTTC. The gene calls are TRBV4-3 and TRBJ1-2, with D unresolved. The V gene lost 2 bases and the J gene lost 0 bases, with 10 bases spanning the gap. Per the germline V gene, CDR1 is LGHNA and CDR2 is YSLEER. The CDR3 is 15 amino acids.